These 8 T cell receptor beta chains share one sample of origin, sequenced in a study of T cell repertoires in ileal Crohn's disease. The time point here: neoterminal ileum biopsy at postoperative endoscopy, about 6 months after surgery. Data came from immunoSEQ multiplex PCR; TCRdb stores just in-frame clones and leaves some out. The sample records tens of thousands of clones, 70% to 90% being singletons. Sequencing used ileal tissue. The origin of the receptors is an adult with Crohn's disease.

This chain connects TRBV7-3 to TRBJ2-2, with D perhaps matching TRBD2 (6 bases). This CDR3 comprises 15 residues. Germline CDR1 and CDR2: SGHTA and FQGTGA. Trimming removed 4 bases from V and 2 bases from J, with 11 bases in between. The CDR3: CASSSLGGNTGELFF. The CDR3 nucleotides read TGTGCCAGCAGCTCCCTCGGGGGTAACACCGGGGAGCTGTTTTTT. The full variable domain, with the rest looked up from reference TRBV7-3 and TRBJ2-2, is GAGVSQTPSNKVTEKGKYVELRCDPISGHTALYWYRQSLGQGPEFLIYFQGTGAADDSGLPNDRFFAVRPEGSVSTLKIQRTERGDSAVYLCASSSLGGNTGELFFGEGSRLTVL.

In its sample, this clone was seen once. The CDR3 DNA follows: TGTGCTAGTGGTTTGGATGTAGGCGGGAGGGACACAGATACGCAGTATTTT. It encodes CASGLDVGGRDTDTQYF. V and J are TRBV12-5 and TRBJ2-3; 9 positions agree with TRBD2. The germline V gene has CDR1 LGHNT and CDR2 FRNRAP. This CDR3 contains 17 residues. J lost 2 bases, V lost 1 base, and 7 bases had no gene match.

The chain uses TRBV25-1 and TRBJ2-3, with D possibly matching TRBD2 (5 bases). This CDR3 has 13 amino acids. Per the germline V gene, CDR1 is MGHDK and CDR2 is SYGVNS. With 5 bases removed from V and 5 bases from J, the gap between germline ends came to 11 bases. The CDR3 protein is CASSNRGKDTQYF. The DNA of the CDR3 is TGTGCCAGCAGTAACCGGGGAAAAGATACGCAGTATTTT.

This clone was detected only once. This chain uses TRBV5-6 with TRBJ1-2, with D maybe TRBD1 (6 bases). The V end was cut by 1 base, the J end by 2 bases, with 15 bases between. Germline V lookup: CDR1 SGHDT, CDR2 YYEEEE. The CDR3 sequence is 16 residues long. The DNA of the CDR3 is TGTGCCAGCAGCTTGAGTGGGCAGGGGCTCAACTATGGCTACACCTTC. Its protein is CASSLSGQGLNYGYTF. Supplemented by reference TRBV5-6 and TRBJ1-2, the full variable domain reads DAGVTQSPTHLIKTRGQQVTLRCSPKSGHDTVSWYQQALGQGPQFIFQYYEEEERQRGNFPDRFSGHQFPNYSSELNVNALLLGDSALYLCASSLSGQGLNYGYTFGSGTRLTVV.

The chain recombines TRBV18 with TRBJ1-1, with a tentative D call TRBD1 (5 bases). In germline, CDR1 is KGHSH, CDR2 LQKENI. CDR3 length: 16 amino acids. The V gene lost 2 bases and the J gene lost 1 base, with 14 bases spanning the gap. CDR3 coding DNA: TGTGCCAGCTCACCAGTAAGGACACCGAAGAACACTGAAGCTTTCTTT. Translated: CASSPVRTPKNTEAFF.

This clone occurred a few times. The chain couples TRBV7-7 to TRBJ2-2; TRBD1 matches 10 bases. In germline, CDR1 is SSHAT, CDR2 FNYEAQ (reference sequence). CDR3 size: 17 residues. J was trimmed by 7 bases and V by 5 bases; bases with no gene match: 13. For the CDR3, the DNA is TGTGCCAGCAGCAAAGATACCGGGACAGGGGTTAACGGGGAGCTGTTTTTT. Translating it yields CASSKDTGTGVNGELFF.

The V and J genes are TRBV19 and TRBJ2-4, with D possibly TRBD2 on 6 matching bases. The germline CDR1 and CDR2 sequences are LNHDA and SQIVND (reference sequence). The ends were cut back, 6 bases at V and 5 bases at J, with 14 bases in the middle. This CDR3 has 14 amino acids. For the CDR3, the DNA is TGTGCCAGTAGAGCTCGCGGGACCCAAAACATTCAGTACTTC. Its protein product is CASRARGTQNIQYF.

This chain joins TRBV2 and TRBJ1-3; D not resolved. The CDR3 extends over 15 amino acids. Trimming removed 6 bases at V and 0 bases at J, with 12 bases between. CDR1 and CDR2 (germline): SNHLY, FYNNEI. The CDR3 spells CASSPPGFSGNTIYF. The CDR3 nucleotides are TGTGCCAGCAGCCCCCCAGGCTTCTCTGGAAACACCATATATTTT.